This TCR beta chain stems from a study of T-cell memory formation after mild COVID-19. TCRdb analysed the 5' RACE reads with MiXCR anew, one entry per CDR3 protein. The table has 540,000 or so distinct CDR3 sequences, about 20% seen once; the top ten hold 12%. General study results and limits: CM and EM subsets held most contracting CD4+ clones; EMRA held CD8+ ones.

The V gene's germline CDR1 is DFQATT and CDR2 SNEGSKA (reference sequence). This CDR3 comprises 16 residues. Losses at the gene ends were 2 bases for V and 3 bases for J; bases not matched to a gene: 10. On this clonotype itself: Its antigen is unidentified.

The rearrangement joins TRBV20-1 to TRBJ2-3, with 8 positions matching TRBD2. Sequencing used PBMCs or a T cell subset sorted from them (not recorded which). The TCR comes from an adult woman who had mild COVID-19 (a few samples of this study predate the infection). Cell type and time point are not known. The CDR3 region is CSARISSGSRTDTQYF. CDR3 DNA: TGCAGTGCTAGAATCAGCAGCGGGAGTCGAACAGATACGCAGTATTTT.